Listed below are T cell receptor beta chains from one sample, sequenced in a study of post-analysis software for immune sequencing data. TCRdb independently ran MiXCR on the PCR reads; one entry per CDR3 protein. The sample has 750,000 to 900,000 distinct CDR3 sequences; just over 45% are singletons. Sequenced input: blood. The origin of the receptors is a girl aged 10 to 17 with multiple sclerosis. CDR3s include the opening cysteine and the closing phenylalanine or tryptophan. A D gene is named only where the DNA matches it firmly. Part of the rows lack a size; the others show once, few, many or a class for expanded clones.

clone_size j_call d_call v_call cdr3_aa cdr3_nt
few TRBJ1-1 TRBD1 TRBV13 CASLWAGTGGSYTEAFF TGTGCCAGTCTTTGGGCCGGGACAGGGGGATCCTACACTGAAGCTTTCTTT
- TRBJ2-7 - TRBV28 CASSWADYEQYF TGTGCCAGCAGTTGGGCCGACTACGAGCAGTACTTC
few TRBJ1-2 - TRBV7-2 CASSLQGFGGYTF TGTGCCAGCAGCTTACAGGGATTTGGTGGCTACACCTTC
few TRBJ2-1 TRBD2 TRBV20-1 CSARGGLAGVFEQFF TGCAGTGCTAGGGGGGGGCTAGCGGGAGTTTTTGAGCAGTTCTTC
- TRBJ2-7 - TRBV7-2 CASSEGWVARNSYEQYF TGTGCCAGCAGCGAAGGATGGGTAGCGCGAAACTCCTACGAGCAGTACTTC
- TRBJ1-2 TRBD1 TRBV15 CATSGRDRGINGYTF TGTGCCACCAGCGGCCGGGACAGGGGTATTAATGGCTACACCTTC
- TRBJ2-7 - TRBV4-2 CASSQTSTDEQYF TGTGCCAGCAGCCAAACGTCGACAGACGAGCAGTACTTC
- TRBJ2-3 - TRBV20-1 CSAGETDTQYF TGCAGTGCTGGGGAGACGGATACGCAGTATTTT
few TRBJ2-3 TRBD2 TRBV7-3 CASSSGLAGVTDTQYF TGTGCCAGCAGCTCGGGACTAGCGGGTGTCACAGATACGCAGTATTTT
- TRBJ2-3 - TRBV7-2 CASSLDASSPSATDTQYF TGTGCCAGCAGCTTAGATGCTAGCAGCCCCTCGGCCACAGATACGCAGTATTTT
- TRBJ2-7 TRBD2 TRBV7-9 CASSPQTSPEQYF TGTGCCAGCAGCCCCCAGACTAGCCCGGAGCAGTACTTC
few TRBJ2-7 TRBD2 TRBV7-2 CASSLDGLAGGIEQYF TGTGCCAGCAGCTTAGACGGACTAGCGGGAGGGATCGAGCAGTACTTC
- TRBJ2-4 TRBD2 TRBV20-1 CSASASGQNIQYF TGCAGTGCTAGCGCTAGCGGGCAAAACATTCAGTACTTC
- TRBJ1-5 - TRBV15 CATSRDYEGNQPQHF TGTGCCACCAGCAGAGATTACGAAGGCAATCAGCCCCAGCATTTT
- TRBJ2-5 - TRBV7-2 CASSLVSQETQYF TGTGCCAGCAGCTTGGTCAGCCAAGAGACCCAGTACTTC
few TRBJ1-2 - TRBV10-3 CAISEVVADLTYGYTF TGTGCCATCAGTGAAGTAGTCGCGGACCTCACCTATGGCTACACCTTC
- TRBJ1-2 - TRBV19 CASSPPGYNYGYTF TGTGCCAGTAGTCCCCCAGGGTATAACTATGGCTACACCTTC
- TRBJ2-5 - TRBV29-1 CSLKTSGVAQYF TGCAGCCTAAAGACTAGTGGGGTGGCCCAGTACTTC
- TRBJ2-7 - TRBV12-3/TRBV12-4 CASSGRGAVQYF TGTGCCAGCAGTGGGCGCGGTGCGGTGCAGTACTTC
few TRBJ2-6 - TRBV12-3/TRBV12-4 CASSWSPPGANVLTF TGTGCCAGCAGTTGGAGTCCCCCCGGGGCCAACGTCCTGACTTTC
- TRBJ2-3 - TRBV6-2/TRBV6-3 CASSYVGRPQADTQYF TGTGCCAGCAGTTACGTCGGCAGGCCCCAAGCGGATACGCAGTATTTT
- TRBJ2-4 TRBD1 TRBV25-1 CASSGQGAAKNIQYF TGTGCCAGCAGTGGACAGGGGGCGGCCAAAAACATTCAGTACTTC
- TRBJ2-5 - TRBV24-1 CATSDDVGGETQYF TGTGCCACCAGTGATGATGTGGGGGGAGAGACCCAGTACTTC
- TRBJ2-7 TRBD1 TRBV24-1 CATSEGQGAEQYF TGTGCCACCAGTGAAGGACAGGGGGCCGAGCAGTACTTC
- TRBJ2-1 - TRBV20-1 CSASRQTSSYNEQFF TGCAGTGCTAGTAGACAGACGAGCTCCTACAATGAGCAGTTCTTC
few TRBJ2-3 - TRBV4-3 CASSQRTVTDTQYF TGCGCCAGCAGCCAAAGAACGGTCACAGATACGCAGTATTTT
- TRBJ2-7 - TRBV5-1 CASKDAYEQYF TGCGCCAGCAAGGATGCCTACGAGCAGTACTTC
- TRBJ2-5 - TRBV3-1 CASSPYDREGQYF TGTGCCAGCAGCCCTTACGACAGGGAGGGCCAGTACTTC
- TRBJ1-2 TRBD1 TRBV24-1 CATSDLNRGGYTF TGTGCCACCAGTGATCTAAACAGGGGTGGCTACACCTTC
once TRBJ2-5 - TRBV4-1 CASSQEGSTGLETQYF TGCGCCAGCAGCCAAGAAGGTTCGACGGGGTTAGAGACCCAGTACTTC
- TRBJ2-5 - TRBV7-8 CASSTGFRETQYF TGTGCCAGCAGCACAGGGTTCCGAGAGACCCAGTACTTC
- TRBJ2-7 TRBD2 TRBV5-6 CASSFLAGDTYEQYF TGTGCCAGCAGTTTTTTAGCGGGAGACACCTACGAGCAGTACTTC
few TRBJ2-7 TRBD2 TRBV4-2 CASSQTSGQSSYEQYF TGTGCCAGCAGCCAGACTAGCGGCCAAAGCTCCTACGAGCAGTACTTC
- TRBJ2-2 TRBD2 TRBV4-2 CASSHAGTSVTGELFF TGTGCCAGCAGCCACGCCGGGACTAGTGTTACCGGGGAGCTGTTTTTT
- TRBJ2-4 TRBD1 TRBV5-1 CASSNSPGQGAASKNIQYF TGCGCCAGCAGCAACTCACCGGGACAGGGGGCGGCGTCCAAAAACATTCAGTACTTC
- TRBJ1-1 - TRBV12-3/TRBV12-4 CASSPLRGSDTEAFF TGTGCCAGCAGTCCACTACGGGGGTCCGACACTGAAGCTTTCTTT
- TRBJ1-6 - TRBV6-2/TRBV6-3 CASKAEPYNSPLHF TGTGCCAGCAAGGCGGAACCCTATAATTCACCCCTCCACTTT
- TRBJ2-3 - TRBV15 CATRGRGSDTQYF TGTGCCACCAGGGGGAGGGGGTCCGATACGCAGTATTTT
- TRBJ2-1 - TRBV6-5 CASSYSTGKAEQFF TGTGCCAGCAGTTACTCCACAGGTAAAGCTGAGCAGTTCTTC
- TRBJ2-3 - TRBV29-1 CSLWGSADTQYF TGCAGCCTATGGGGCTCTGCAGATACGCAGTATTTT
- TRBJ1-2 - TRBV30 CAWGDGPYGYTF TGTGCCTGGGGGGACGGTCCGTATGGCTACACCTTC
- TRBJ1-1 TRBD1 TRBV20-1 CSASRDRGLGGTEAFF TGCAGTGCTAGCCGGGACAGGGGGCTCGGTGGGACTGAAGCTTTCTTT
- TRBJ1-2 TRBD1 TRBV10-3 CAISGTGESYGYTF TGTGCCATCAGTGGGACAGGGGAGAGCTATGGCTACACCTTC
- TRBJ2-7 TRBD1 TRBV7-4 CASSLRGGSSCEQYF TGTGCCAGCAGCTTGAGAGGGGGCTCATCGTGCGAGCAGTACTTC
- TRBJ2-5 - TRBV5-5 CASSQPTGQETQYF TGTGCCAGCAGCCAACCGACGGGACAAGAGACCCAGTACTTC
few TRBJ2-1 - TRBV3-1 CASSQDPIPSSYNEQFF TGTGCCAGCAGCCAAGATCCCATTCCAAGCTCCTACAATGAGCAGTTCTTC
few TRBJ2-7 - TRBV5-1 CASSKTGADPYYEQYF TGCGCCAGCAGCAAGACAGGTGCGGACCCTTACTACGAGCAGTACTTC